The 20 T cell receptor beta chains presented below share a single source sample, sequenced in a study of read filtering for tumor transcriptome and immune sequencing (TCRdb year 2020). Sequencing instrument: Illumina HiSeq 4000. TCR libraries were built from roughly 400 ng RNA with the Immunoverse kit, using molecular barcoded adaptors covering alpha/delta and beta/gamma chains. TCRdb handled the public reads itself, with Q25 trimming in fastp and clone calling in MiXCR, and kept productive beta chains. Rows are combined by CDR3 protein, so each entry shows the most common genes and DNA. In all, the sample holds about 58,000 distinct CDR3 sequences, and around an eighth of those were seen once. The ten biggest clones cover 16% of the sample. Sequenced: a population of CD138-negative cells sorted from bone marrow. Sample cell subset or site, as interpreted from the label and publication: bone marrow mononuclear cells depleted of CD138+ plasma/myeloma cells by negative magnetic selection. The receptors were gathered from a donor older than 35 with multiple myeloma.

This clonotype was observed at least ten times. The CDR3, as DNA: TGTGCCAGCAGTCCGGACAGGGCTTACTATGGCTACACCTTC. This gives the protein CASSPDRAYYGYTF. This chain joins TRBV6-6 and TRBJ1-2; 8 bases agree with TRBD1. The CDR3 runs to 14 residues. Germline V gene data show CDR1 as MNHNY and CDR2 as SVGAGI (reference sequence). Trimming took 5 bases from V and 3 from J; bases not matched to a gene: 5.

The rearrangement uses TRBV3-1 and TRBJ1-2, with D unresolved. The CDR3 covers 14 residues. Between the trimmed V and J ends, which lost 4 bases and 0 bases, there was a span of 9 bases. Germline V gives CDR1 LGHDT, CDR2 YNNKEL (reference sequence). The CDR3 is CASSLMRSNYGYTF. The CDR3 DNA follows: TGTGCCAGCAGCCTCATGAGGTCTAACTATGGCTACACCTTC.

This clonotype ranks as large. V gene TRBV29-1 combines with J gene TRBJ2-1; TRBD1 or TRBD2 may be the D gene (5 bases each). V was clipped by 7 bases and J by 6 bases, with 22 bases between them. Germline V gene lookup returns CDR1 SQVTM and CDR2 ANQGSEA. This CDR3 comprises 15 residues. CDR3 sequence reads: CSAAIMSGPFNEQFF. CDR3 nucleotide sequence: TGCAGCGCCGCGATAATGTCGGGACCCTTCAATGAGCAGTTCTTC.

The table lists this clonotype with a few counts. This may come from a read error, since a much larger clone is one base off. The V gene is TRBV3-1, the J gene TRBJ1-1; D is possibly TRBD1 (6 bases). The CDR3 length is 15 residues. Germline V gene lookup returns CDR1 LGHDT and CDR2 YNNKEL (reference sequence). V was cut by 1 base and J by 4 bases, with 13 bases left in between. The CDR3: CASSQGTAGGTEAFF. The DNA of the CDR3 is TGTGCCAGCAGCCAAGGGACAGCCGGTGGCACTGAAGCTTTCTTT.

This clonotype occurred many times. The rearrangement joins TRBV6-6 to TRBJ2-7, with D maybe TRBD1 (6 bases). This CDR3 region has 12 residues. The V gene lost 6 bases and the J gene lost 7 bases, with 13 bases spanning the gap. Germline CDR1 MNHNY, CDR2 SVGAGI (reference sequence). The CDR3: CASRGQGLEQYF. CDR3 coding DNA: TGTGCCAGCAGGGGTCAGGGGCTTGAGCAGTACTTC.

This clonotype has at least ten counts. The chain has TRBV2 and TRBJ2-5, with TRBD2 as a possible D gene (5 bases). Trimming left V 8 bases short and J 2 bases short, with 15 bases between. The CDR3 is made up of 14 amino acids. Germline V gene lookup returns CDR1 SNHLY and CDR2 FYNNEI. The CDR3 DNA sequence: TGTGCCAGCGGAACTGAGGGAGCGCAAGAGACCCAGTACTTC. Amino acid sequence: CASGTEGAQETQYF.

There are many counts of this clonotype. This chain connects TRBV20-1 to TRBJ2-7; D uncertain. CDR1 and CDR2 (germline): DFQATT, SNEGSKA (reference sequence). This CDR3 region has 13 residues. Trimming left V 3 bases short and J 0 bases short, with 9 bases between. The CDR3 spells CSASPPPSYEQYF. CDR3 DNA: TGCAGTGCTAGCCCTCCCCCCTCCTACGAGCAGTACTTC.

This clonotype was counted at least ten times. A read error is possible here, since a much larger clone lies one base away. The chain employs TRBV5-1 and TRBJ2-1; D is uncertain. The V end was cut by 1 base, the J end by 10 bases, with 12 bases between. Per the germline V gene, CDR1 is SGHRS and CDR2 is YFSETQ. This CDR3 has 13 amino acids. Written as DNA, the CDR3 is TGCGCCAGCAGCTTGCATACGACTCCCGAGCAGTTCTTC. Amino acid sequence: CASSLHTTPEQFF.

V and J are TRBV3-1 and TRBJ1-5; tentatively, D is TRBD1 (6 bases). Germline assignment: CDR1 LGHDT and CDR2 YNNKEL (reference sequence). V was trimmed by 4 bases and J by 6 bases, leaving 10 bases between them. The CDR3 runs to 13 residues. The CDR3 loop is CASSPVQGQPQHF. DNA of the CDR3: TGTGCCAGCAGCCCCGTACAGGGTCAGCCCCAGCATTTT.

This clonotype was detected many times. The CDR3 nucleotides read TGTGCCATCAGGGGGACAGCCGAAAAAGAGACCCAGTACTTC. Protein sequence: CAIRGTAEKETQYF. V gene TRBV10-3 combines with J gene TRBJ2-5; TRBD1 matches at 7 bases. This CDR3 region has 14 residues. V shed 6 bases, J shed 3 bases, and the junction held 7 bases outside the gene matches. Germline lookup yields CDR1 ENHRY and CDR2 SYGVKD.

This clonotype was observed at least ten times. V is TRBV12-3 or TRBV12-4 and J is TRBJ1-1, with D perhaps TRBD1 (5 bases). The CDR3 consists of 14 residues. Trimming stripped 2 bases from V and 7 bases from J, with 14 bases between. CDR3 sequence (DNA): TGTGCCAGCAGTTTATTGGGGGGGAAGGGTGAAGCTTTCTTT. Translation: CASSLLGGKGEAFF.

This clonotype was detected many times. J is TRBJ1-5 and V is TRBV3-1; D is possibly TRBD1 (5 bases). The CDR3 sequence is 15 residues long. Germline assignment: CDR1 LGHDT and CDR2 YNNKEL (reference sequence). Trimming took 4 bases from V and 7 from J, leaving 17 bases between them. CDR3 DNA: TGTGCCAGCAGCCCCCTCGGTCACGAGGGGCAGCCCCAGCATTTT. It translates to CASSPLGHEGQPQHF.

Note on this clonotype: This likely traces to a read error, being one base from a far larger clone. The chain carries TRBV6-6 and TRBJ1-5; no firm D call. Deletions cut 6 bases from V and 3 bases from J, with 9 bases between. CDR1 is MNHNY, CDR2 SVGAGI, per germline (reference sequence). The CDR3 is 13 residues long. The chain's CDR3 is CASRGSHNQPQHF. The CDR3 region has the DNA TGTGCCAGCAGAGGCAGTCACAATCAGCCCCAGCATTTT.

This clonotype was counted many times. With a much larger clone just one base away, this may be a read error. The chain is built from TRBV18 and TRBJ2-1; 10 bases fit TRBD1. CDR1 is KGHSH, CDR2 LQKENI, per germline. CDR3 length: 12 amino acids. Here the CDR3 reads CASETGGNGQFF. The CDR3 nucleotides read TGTGCCAGCGAGACAGGGGGCAATGGGCAGTTCTTC.

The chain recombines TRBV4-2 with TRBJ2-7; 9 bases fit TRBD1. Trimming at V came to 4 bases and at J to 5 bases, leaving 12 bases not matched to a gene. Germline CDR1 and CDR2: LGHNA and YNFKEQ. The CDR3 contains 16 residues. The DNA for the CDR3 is TGTGCCAGCAGCCCAGGGGGACAGGGCAGGTGGGACGAGCAGTACTTC. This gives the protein CASSPGGQGRWDEQYF.

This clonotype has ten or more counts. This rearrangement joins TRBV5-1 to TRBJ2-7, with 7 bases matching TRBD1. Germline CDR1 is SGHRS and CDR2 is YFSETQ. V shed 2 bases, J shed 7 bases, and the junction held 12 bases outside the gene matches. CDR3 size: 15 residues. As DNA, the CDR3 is TGCGCCAGCAGCTTTACCGGACAGGCTTCTTTGGAGCAGTACTTC. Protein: CASSFTGQASLEQYF.

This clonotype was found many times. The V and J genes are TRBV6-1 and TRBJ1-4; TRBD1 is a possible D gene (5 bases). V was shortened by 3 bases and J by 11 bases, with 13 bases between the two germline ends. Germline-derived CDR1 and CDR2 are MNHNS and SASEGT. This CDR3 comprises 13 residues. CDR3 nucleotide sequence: TGTGCCAGCAGTGACGTGAGGGGAAGGAAACTGTTTTTT. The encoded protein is CASSDVRGRKLFF.

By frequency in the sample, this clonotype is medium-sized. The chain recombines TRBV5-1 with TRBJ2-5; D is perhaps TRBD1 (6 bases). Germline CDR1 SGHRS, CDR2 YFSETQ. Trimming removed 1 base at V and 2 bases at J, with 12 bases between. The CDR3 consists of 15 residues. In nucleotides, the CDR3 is TGCGCCAGCAGCTTGTCAGGGGCCCATCAAGAGACCCAGTACTTC. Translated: CASSLSGAHQETQYF. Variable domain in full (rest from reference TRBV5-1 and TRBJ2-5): KAGVTQTPRYLIKTRGQQVTLSCSPISGHRSVSWYQQTPGQGLQFLFEYFSETQRNKGNFPGRFSGRQFSNSRSEMNVSTLELGDSALYLCASSLSGAHQETQYFGPGTRLLVL.

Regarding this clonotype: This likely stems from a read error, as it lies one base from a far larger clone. The CDR3 DNA reads as TGTGCCAGCGGTCTGATTAGAGTAGCTCCCAATGAGCAGTTCTTC. It translates to CASGLIRVAPNEQFF. The genes are TRBV12-3 or TRBV12-4 and TRBJ2-1; D gene uncertain. The germline V and J ends were trimmed by 8 bases and 6 bases, with 20 bases remaining between them. The CDR3 has 15 residues.

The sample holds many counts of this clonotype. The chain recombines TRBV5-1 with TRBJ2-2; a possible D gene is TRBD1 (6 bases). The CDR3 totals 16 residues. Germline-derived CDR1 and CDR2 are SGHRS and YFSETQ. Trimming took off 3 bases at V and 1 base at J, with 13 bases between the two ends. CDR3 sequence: CASSSIQGMNTGELFF. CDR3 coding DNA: TGCGCCAGCAGCTCTATACAGGGTATGAACACCGGGGAGCTGTTTTTT.